This record concerns one T cell receptor (beta chain) sequence. Its antigen is not known. Assay: immunoSEQ multiplex PCR; the TCRdb copy retains only in-frame clones and omits some. Altogether 96,000 or so clones are present, 80% to 90% being singletons, with the ten largest covering roughly 1.7%. The ends were cut back, 0 bases at V and 7 bases at J, with 6 bases in the middle. Germline CDR1 SEHNR, CDR2 FQNEAQ (reference sequence). The CDR3 loop spans 13 amino acids. The record originates from a study of T cell responses to AZD1222 COVID-19 vaccine. Study-level points and caveats: Donors in the cohort were predominantly white British and more often female, and clonal diversity was possibly underestimated. Spike-spanning, vaccine-associated CD4 TCRs were dominant at 160-218 and 743-854.

The sequencing used peripheral blood, collected on day 0 of AZD1222 vaccination. The J gene is TRBJ2-2, the V gene TRBV7-9; TRBD1 is a possible D gene (6 bases). The TCR was taken from an adult in good health. The CDR3 nucleotides read TGTGCCAGCAGCTTAGCAGGGGGCGGGGAGCTGTTTTTT. This encodes CASSLAGGGELFF.